This T cell receptor beta chain was identified in a study of T cells after yellow fever vaccination. Study-wide findings and caveats: Clonotypes appearing in both CD4 and CD8 compartments existed, and their share was small.

This clonotype occurred a few times. The antigen remains unidentified. MiXCR was run by TCRdb on the 5' RACE reads, yielding one entry per CDR3 protein. The sample has fewer than 450,000 distinct CDR3 sequences, 4% seen once. The CDR3 is 14 amino acids. The germline gives CDR1 LGHDT, CDR2 YNNKEL (reference sequence). With V trimmed by 0 bases and J by 8 bases, 5 bases remained unmatched. This clonotype was obtained from a man between 18 and 35 years old who received the YFV17D yellow fever vaccine. Here the sequenced sample was PBMCs, taken 5 days after the yellow fever booster vaccination. The rearrangement uses TRBV3-1 and TRBJ1-1, with TRBD1 matching over 8 bases. The CDR3 DNA reads as TGTGCCAGCAGCCAAGACATGACAGGGGCAGAAGCTTTCTTT. Translation gives CASSQDMTGAEAFF.